Listed below are T cell receptor beta chains from one sample, sequenced in a study of beta chain features in type 1 diabetes. Measured with immunoSEQ multiplex PCR; TCRdb has only the in-frame clones, and not every one. The table shows 850,000 to 900,000 clones, with about 17% occurring only once. Sequencing was done on a sample of naive CD4+ T cells from blood. The source is a woman aged 18-30 years in good health. Each CDR3 is given with its conserved first and last residue. Each record gives: D gene, V gene, J gene, clone size, CDR3 DNA, CDR3 protein. The D gene is left open where the match is weak. Part of the rows lack a size; the others show once, few, many or a class for expanded clones.

>TRBD1|TRBV7-2|TRBJ2-1|few
TGTGCCAGCAGCTTAGGGAGCGGACAGGGATTCAATGAGCAGTTCTTC
CASSLGSGQGFNEQFF
>TRBD1|TRBV10-3|TRBJ2-5|NA
TGTGCCATCAGTGAAAGGGACAGGTACCAAGAGACCCAGTACTTC
CAISERDRYQETQYF
>TRBD2|TRBV7-6|TRBJ2-3|NA
TGTGCCAGCAGCCCACGGACTAGCACTACGCAGTATTTT
CASSPRTSTTQYF
>TRBD2|TRBV6-1|TRBJ2-3|few
TGTGCCAGCAGTGACGCTAGCGGGCGCACAGATACGCAGTATTTT
CASSDASGRTDTQYF
>NA|TRBV4-3|TRBJ2-4|few
TGCGCCAGCAGCCAAACCCACGATCCCAAAAACATTCAGTACTTC
CASSQTHDPKNIQYF
>NA|TRBV28|TRBJ2-5|few
TGTGCCAGCAGACCCGGGACACCGTTACAAGAGACCCAGTACTTC
CASRPGTPLQETQYF
>NA|TRBV27|TRBJ1-4|few
TGTGCCAGCAGTTTACGGGAGGTCGGGGAAAAACTGTTTTTT
CASSLREVGEKLFF
>TRBD1|TRBV28|TRBJ1-2|NA
TGTGCCAGCAGCCCCGCAGACTGGACAGGGCTGGGCTACACCTTC
CASSPADWTGLGYTF
>TRBD2|TRBV7-2|TRBJ2-7|NA
TGTGCCAGCAGCTTAGGAGGACGACTAGCGGGAAGGTTTTACGAGCAGTACTTC
CASSLGGRLAGRFYEQYF
>NA|TRBV15|TRBJ1-2|NA
TGTGCCACCAGCAGAAAACAGGGACCCCCTAATGGCTACACCTTC
CATSRKQGPPNGYTF
>TRBD2|TRBV11-2|TRBJ2-3|NA
TGTGCCAGCAGCTCATCTATAGCGGGAGCCACTGCAGATACGCAGTATTTT
CASSSSIAGATADTQYF
>TRBD2|TRBV4-2|TRBJ2-1|NA
TGTGCCAGCAGCCGAATGGGACTAGCGGGAGATAGGCGCGGGGACAATGAGCAGTTCTTC
CASSRMGLAGDRRGDNEQFF
>NA|TRBV11-3|TRBJ2-1|few
TGTGCCAGCAGCATGGGACCCTACAATGAGCAGTTCTTC
CASSMGPYNEQFF
>NA|TRBV25-1|TRBJ2-3|few
TGTGCCAGCAGTGAATACGGAGCGGTTAGCACAGATACGCAGTATTTT
CASSEYGAVSTDTQYF
>NA|TRBV6-6|TRBJ2-7|NA
TGTGCCAGCAGTTCCCCCTCATACGAGCAGTACTTC
CASSSPSYEQYF
>TRBD1|TRBV5-1|TRBJ2-1|NA
TGCGCCAGCAGCGCAGGGGGCGACTCCTACAATGAGCAGTTCTTC
CASSAGGDSYNEQFF
>TRBD2|TRBV11-3|TRBJ2-7|few
TGTGCCAGCAGCTTAGGGACTAGCAACGAGCAGTACTTC
CASSLGTSNEQYF
>TRBD2|TRBV6-6|TRBJ2-5|few
TGTGCCAGCAGCAGAGGGCTAGCGGCCTCGGCGGAGACCCAGTACTTC
CASSRGLAASAETQYF
>NA|TRBV7-2|TRBJ2-2|few
TGTGCCAGCAGTCCTCAGGGCCACACCGGGGAGCTGTTTTTT
CASSPQGHTGELFF
>NA|TRBV5-4|TRBJ2-3|NA
TGTGCCAGCAGCTCGTCCTTGAGATCTAGCACAGATACGCAGTATTTT
CASSSSLRSSTDTQYF
>NA|TRBV15|TRBJ2-3|NA
TGTGCCACCAGCAGGGACTACAAATCCTCCACAGATACGCAGTATTTT
CATSRDYKSSTDTQYF
>TRBD2|TRBV28|TRBJ2-1|NA
TGTGCCAGCAGTCTTAGCGGGAGGATCCGCAATGAGCAGTTCTTC
CASSLSGRIRNEQFF
>NA|TRBV7-2|TRBJ1-5|NA
TGTGCCAGCAGCTTGGCCGCCAATAGCAATCAGCCCCAGCATTTT
CASSLAANSNQPQHF
>NA|TRBV28|TRBJ2-1|few
TGTGCCAGCTTTGGACGGATGGCGAGCTCCTACAATGAGCAGTTCTTC
CASFGRMASSYNEQFF
>NA|TRBV18|TRBJ2-7|few
TGTGCCAGCTCACCCCAGATGGTCGAGCAGTACTTC
CASSPQMVEQYF
>NA|TRBV7-2|TRBJ1-2|few
TGTGCCAGCAGCTTAGCTTCGGCAGTCTATGGCTACACCTTC
CASSLASAVYGYTF
>NA|TRBV9|TRBJ2-3|NA
TGTGCCAGCAGCGTAGCCTACTACACAGATACGCAGTATTTT
CASSVAYYTDTQYF
>TRBD2|TRBV5-1|TRBJ2-1|few
TGCGCCAGCAGCTTGGGGACTAGGGGTAATGAGCAGTTCTTC
CASSLGTRGNEQFF
>NA|TRBV7-9|TRBJ2-5|few
TGTGCCAGCACCGAGGGCAGTCAAGAGACCCAGTACTTC
CASTEGSQETQYF
>NA|TRBV20-1|TRBJ2-3|NA
TGCAGTGCCGAAAGCACAGATACGCAGTATTTT
CSAESTDTQYF
>NA|TRBV14|TRBJ2-7|NA
TGTGCCAGCAGCCAATACCTATCTACCGAGCAGTACTTC
CASSQYLSTEQYF
>TRBD1|TRBV5-1|TRBJ2-7|NA
TGCGCCAGCAGCTTGCAGGGGGCCTACGAGCAGTACTTC
CASSLQGAYEQYF
>NA|TRBV25-1|TRBJ2-2|NA
TGTGCCAGCAGTCCCGGGCAGAGAATCACCGGGGAGCTGTTTTTT
CASSPGQRITGELFF
>TRBD2|TRBV28|TRBJ2-1|few
TGTGCCAGCAGTTTATGGCTGACTAGCGGGAGGGTAAATGAGCAGTTCTTC
CASSLWLTSGRVNEQFF
>TRBD1|TRBV5-1|TRBJ2-5|NA
TGCGCCAGCAGCTTCAGCGCCTCCGGACAGGGCTATTTGACCCAGTACTTC
CASSFSASGQGYLTQYF
>NA|TRBV28|TRBJ1-5|NA
TGTGCCAGCAGTCCCAACGCAGGGGTTCCCTATCAGCCCCAGCATTTT
CASSPNAGVPYQPQHF
>TRBD1|TRBV5-1|TRBJ2-7|NA
TGCGCCAGCAGCTCCCAAACAGGGGAACCCTACGAGCAGTACTTC
CASSSQTGEPYEQYF
>NA|TRBV6-6|TRBJ2-1|few
TGTGCCAGCAGCCACCCAAATGAGCAGTTCTTC
CASSHPNEQFF
>NA|TRBV5-1|TRBJ2-5|few
TGCGCCAGCACTTCCAGCCAAGAGACCCAGTACTTC
CASTSSQETQYF
>TRBD1|TRBV9|TRBJ1-2|few
TGTGCCAGCAGCGTAGCGGCACAGGGGGCGACGAGGCCGGGAGGCTACACCTTC
CASSVAAQGATRPGGYTF
>TRBD1|TRBV7-2|TRBJ2-7|few
TGTGCCAGCAGCTTAGCAGGGGGCTTCGAGCAGTACTTC
CASSLAGGFEQYF
>NA|TRBV28|TRBJ2-7|NA
TGTGCCAGCAGTTTGGTCCGGGAGCAGTACTTC
CASSLVREQYF
>NA|TRBV4-3|TRBJ2-2|NA
TGCGCCAGCAGCGAGGGCGTCTGGAACACCGGGGAGCTGTTTTTT
CASSEGVWNTGELFF
>NA|TRBV27|TRBJ2-5|NA
TGTGCCAGCAGTTTATCGTTCCAAGAGACCCAGTACTTC
CASSLSFQETQYF
>NA|TRBV7-6|TRBJ2-6|NA
TGTGCCAGCGGACAGGACTACTCTGGGGCCAACGTCCTGACTTTC
CASGQDYSGANVLTF
>NA|TRBV9|TRBJ2-2|NA
TGTGCCAGCAGCTTTTTGCCGGCCCCCGGGGAGCTGTTTTTT
CASSFLPAPGELFF
>TRBD2|TRBV6-1|TRBJ2-5|few
TGTGCCAGCAGTGATGTAGCGGGAGAGGGGACCCAGTACTTC
CASSDVAGEGTQYF
>NA|TRBV5-4|TRBJ2-3|once
TGTGCCAGCAGCTTGGCCGGGCTAGCCTCCACAGATACGCAGTATTTT
CASSLAGLASTDTQYF
>TRBD2|TRBV6-1|TRBJ2-1|NA
TGTGCCAGCACCGACGGGGGGATTTGGGAGCAGTTCTTC
CASTDGGIWEQFF
>TRBD1|TRBV28|TRBJ1-1|few
TGTGCCAGCACCCCCCCAGGGGGGAACACTGAAGCTTTCTTT
CASTPPGGNTEAFF
>NA|TRBV7-9|TRBJ2-1|NA
TGTGCGGGGGACAACCACGCCTACAATGAGCAGTTCTTC
CAGDNHAYNEQFF
>NA|TRBV28|TRBJ2-7|NA
TGTGCCAGCAGTCCCGGTGGGTCGACCTACGAGCAGTACTTC
CASSPGGSTYEQYF
>TRBD1|TRBV7-8|TRBJ2-7|NA
TGTGCCAGCAGAGACAGGGGGGGCTCCTACGAGCAGTACTTC
CASRDRGGSYEQYF
>NA|TRBV18|TRBJ2-5|few
TGTGCCAGCTCAAAGATCCAAGAGACCCAGTACTTC
CASSKIQETQYF